A single sample is the source of the 10 T cell receptor beta chains below, sequenced in a study (dated by TCRdb to the mid-2010s). Libraries came from 5' RACE. The run used an Illumina MiSeq. Starting from the raw public reads, TCRdb applied fastp trimming at Q25, assembled clones with MiXCR and retained in-frame beta chains. Every CDR3 protein is listed once, alongside the most common genes and DNA of its rows. The sample data list 20,000 to 25,000 distinct CDR3 sequences, and more than 25% of these were observed just once. Roughly 2.4% of the sample rests with the top ten. The sample taken for sequencing was tumor-infiltrating naive CD4+ T cells sorted from the breast tumor. Reading the label with the study, this specimen's cell subset or site is: naive CD4+ T cells, CD4+CD45RA+CD25-. Receptor source: a female donor with breast cancer.

Details on this clonotype: This may come from a read error, since a much larger clone is one base off. V is TRBV20-1 and J is TRBJ2-1; D might be TRBD2 (5 bases). V gave up 4 bases and J gave up 9 bases, with 19 bases separating them. Germline CDR1 is DFQATT and CDR2 is SNEGSKA (reference sequence). The CDR3 spans 14 residues. This CDR3 reads CSAKGTRWLGEQFF. The CDR3 region has the DNA TGCAGTGCTAAAGGAACTAGATGGCTTGGTGAGCAGTTCTTC.

This clonotype was seen at least ten times. The genes are TRBV29-1 and TRBJ2-3; 7 bases line up with TRBD1. V was clipped by 7 bases and J by 5 bases; unmatched bases: 9. This CDR3 has 13 amino acids. The germline gives CDR1 SQVTM, CDR2 ANQGSEA. CDR3 protein: CSGGLGTEDTQYF. CDR3 sequence (DNA): TGCAGCGGGGGATTAGGGACAGAAGATACGCAGTATTTT.

In this sample, this clonotype is medium-sized. The rearrangement uses TRBV7-7 and TRBJ2-1; 13 nucleotides agree with TRBD2. Germline V gene data show CDR1 as SSHAT and CDR2 as FNYEAQ (reference sequence). The CDR3 covers 16 residues. V lost 5 bases and J lost 6; bases outside the gene matches: 7. This CDR3 reads CASSPGLAGASNEQFF. The CDR3 DNA sequence: TGTGCCAGCAGCCCTGGACTAGCGGGAGCCAGCAATGAGCAGTTCTTC.

Sample share makes this clonotype medium-sized. This rearrangement joins TRBV5-1 to TRBJ1-5; D is uncertain. This CDR3 contains 13 residues. V was clipped by 2 bases and J by 1 base, with 4 bases between them. The germline V gene has CDR1 SGHRS and CDR2 YFSETQ. Written as DNA, the CDR3 is TGCGCCAGCAGCTTAGGCAGCAATCAGCCCCAGCATTTT. It yields the protein CASSLGSNQPQHF.

The rearrangement joins TRBV11-2 to TRBJ2-1; D call uncertain. Between the trimmed V and J ends, which lost 4 bases and 9 bases, there was a span of 13 bases. Germline loops: CDR1 SGHAT, CDR2 FQNNGV. The CDR3 is made up of 13 amino acids. The CDR3: CASSWSRVGEQFF. As DNA, the CDR3 is TGTGCCAGCAGCTGGTCTAGGGTGGGTGAGCAGTTCTTC.

This clonotype was counted many times. The genes are TRBV30 and TRBJ1-1; D call uncertain. There are 13 residues in the CDR3. Trimming stripped 0 bases from V and 2 bases from J, with 7 bases between. Per germline, CDR1 GTSNPN and CDR2 SVGIG (reference sequence). The CDR3 sequence: CAWSVRENTEAFF. DNA of the CDR3: TGTGCCTGGAGTGTACGAGAAAACACTGAAGCTTTCTTT.

V is TRBV7-9 and J is TRBJ2-1; TRBD2 might be the D (6 bases). CDR1 is SEHNR and CDR2 is FQNEAQ in the germline V gene (reference sequence). The CDR3 has 12 residues. The V gene lost 5 bases and the J gene lost 8 bases, with 10 bases spanning the gap. In nucleotides, the CDR3 is TGTGCCAGCAGCCCTGGGGGGTATGAGCAGTTCTTC. Protein sequence: CASSPGGYEQFF.

The chain joins TRBV6-1 to TRBJ1-3; no reliable D call. With 5 bases removed from V and 0 bases from J, the gap between germline ends came to 14 bases. The CDR3 covers 16 residues. The germline gives CDR1 MNHNS, CDR2 SASEGT. CDR3 protein: CASSPRRTTSGNTIYF. The CDR3 nucleotides read TGTGCCAGCAGTCCCCGGAGGACGACCTCTGGAAACACCATATATTTT.

This clonotype is judged medium-sized (0.01 to 0.1%). The chain employs TRBV5-1 and TRBJ2-1; D gene uncertain. V lost 2 bases and J 0 bases, leaving 3 bases between the germline ends. CDR1 and CDR2 from the germline V gene are SGHRS and YFSETQ. The CDR3 is 13 amino acids. DNA for the CDR3: TGCGCCAGCAGCTTACACTCCTACAATGAGCAGTTCTTC. Protein sequence: CASSLHSYNEQFF.

In its sample, this clonotype ranks as medium-sized (0.01 to 0.1%). The chain couples TRBV6-5 to TRBJ1-2; no clear D gene. V was shortened by 7 bases and J by 8 bases, with 11 bases between the two germline ends. CDR1 and CDR2 from the germline V gene are MNHEY and SVGAGI. The CDR3 runs to 11 residues. As DNA, the CDR3 is TGTGCCAGCAAGGCCCTTTGGGGCTACACCTTC. It specifies CASKALWGYTF.